Following are 25 T cell receptor beta chains from one sample sequenced in a study of T cells after yellow fever vaccination. TCRdb redid the calling of the 5' RACE reads with MiXCR, one entry per CDR3 protein. Of about 630,000 distinct CDR3 sequences in the sample, around 12% were seen once. Here the sequenced sample was PBMCs, taken on the day of the yellow fever booster vaccination. The receptor source for this set is a young man who received the YFV17D yellow fever vaccine.

This clonotype was recorded many times. The J gene is TRBJ2-7, the V gene TRBV29-1; D is possibly TRBD2 (6 bases). The CDR3 length is 13 residues. Germline-derived CDR1 and CDR2 are SQVTM and ANQGSEA. V shed 6 bases and J shed 4 bases, with 16 bases lying between them. The CDR3 DNA is TGCAGCGTGGCGGACTACAAGGAGTACGAGCAGTACTTC. Translation gives CSVADYKEYEQYF.

This clonotype was detected a few times. The gene calls are TRBV10-2 and TRBJ2-7; D may be TRBD2 (6 bases). Trimming pared 8 bases from V and 3 bases from J, leaving 23 bases between. This CDR3 spans 16 amino acids. From germline, CDR1 is WSHSY and CDR2 SAAADI. The DNA of the CDR3 is TGCGCCAGCCGATCCCAGGTCGGGGAGGAGGGCTACGAGCAGTACTTC. Translation: CASRSQVGEEGYEQYF.

This clonotype appeared a few times. This chain connects TRBV30 to TRBJ1-3; D is ambiguous. This CDR3 is 15 amino acids long. Trimming stripped 6 bases from V and 0 bases from J, with 15 bases between. The germline gives CDR1 GTSNPN, CDR2 SVGIG (reference sequence). CDR3 sequence reads: CACSYNTLSGNTIYF. CDR3 in DNA: TGTGCCTGTTCATACAATACCCTCTCTGGAAACACCATATATTTT.

This clonotype was seen a few times. The chain uses TRBV20-1 and TRBJ2-5; D is perhaps TRBD1 or TRBD2 (6 bases each). There are 15 residues in the CDR3. V lost 0 bases to trimming and J lost 4 bases, with 15 bases between them. Looked up from germline, CDR1 is DFQATT and CDR2 is SNEGSKA (reference sequence). CDR3 nucleotide sequence: TGCAGTGCTAGAGATGTCGGGGGCGCGGGAGAGACCCAGTACTTC. It is translated as CSARDVGGAGETQYF.

The CDR3 DNA reads as TGCAGTGCCAGGCCTGTAGGGCGCGTCTCCTACAATGAGCAGTTCTTC. Protein sequence: CSARPVGRVSYNEQFF. This chain uses TRBV20-1 with TRBJ2-1, with D hard to call. Germline values: CDR1 DFQATT, CDR2 SNEGSKA (reference sequence). V was cut by 6 bases and J by 0 bases, with 18 bases left in between. The CDR3 covers 16 residues.

V is TRBV4-3 and J is TRBJ1-4, with a possible D match to TRBD1 (6 bases). The V and J ends lost 0 bases and 3 bases respectively, with 14 bases between them. The CDR3 has 17 residues. The germline V gene encodes CDR1 LGHNA and CDR2 YSLEER. The chain's CDR3 is CASSQDDQGQANEKLFF. DNA of the CDR3: TGCGCCAGCAGCCAAGATGATCAGGGGCAAGCTAATGAAAAACTGTTTTTT.

The chain employs TRBV7-2 and TRBJ2-7, with no clear D. Germline values: CDR1 SGHTA, CDR2 FQGNSA. Trimming took off 3 bases at V and 6 bases at J, with 15 bases between the two ends. This CDR3 contains 14 residues. In nucleotides, the CDR3 is TGTGCCAGCAGCTTGGAAAGGCGCTCGTCCGAGCAGTACTTC. As protein: CASSLERRSSEQYF.

This clonotype was seen only a few times. The chain carries TRBV14 and TRBJ1-1; TRBD1 matches 8 bases. J was trimmed by 5 bases and V by 4 bases; bases with no gene match: 9. In germline, CDR1 is SGHDN, CDR2 FVKESK. The CDR3 is made up of 15 amino acids. The CDR3 protein is CASSRETGVDTEAFF. The CDR3 coding sequence is TGTGCCAGCAGCCGCGAGACAGGGGTCGATACTGAAGCTTTCTTT.

In its sample, this clonotype was seen a few times. This chain joins TRBV7-9 and TRBJ2-2; D is undetermined. Germline V gene data show CDR1 as SEHNR and CDR2 as FQNEAQ (reference sequence). CDR3 length: 15 amino acids. V lost 5 bases to trimming and J lost 3 bases, with 13 bases between them. The CDR3, as DNA: TGTGCCAGCAGCCGATCTGCCCTCGACACCGGGGAGCTGTTTTTT. Its protein is CASSRSALDTGELFF.

V and J are TRBV19 and TRBJ1-1, with D uncertain. CDR3 length: 13 amino acids. Per germline, CDR1 LNHDA and CDR2 SQIVND (reference sequence). V lost 7 bases and J lost 1, with 10 bases in between. CDR3 coding DNA: TGTGCCAGTATTTATTCAGCGAACACTGAAGCTTTCTTT. Its protein is CASIYSANTEAFF.

The J gene is TRBJ2-1, the V gene TRBV20-1, with 9 bases identical to TRBD2. The V gene's germline CDR1 is DFQATT and CDR2 SNEGSKA (reference sequence). The J segment lost 6 bases and the V segment lost 7 bases, leaving 22 bases of the junction unmatched. CDR3 length: 18 amino acids. The CDR3 DNA reads TGCAGTGGACGAAAAACCTCTGGCGGGAGGGCCAGCCGCAATGAGCAGTTCTTC. Protein product: CSGRKTSGGRASRNEQFF.

This clonotype has only a few counts. The rearrangement joins TRBV28 to TRBJ2-7; D possibly matches TRBD1 or TRBD2 (5 bases each). The CDR3 is made up of 14 amino acids. Trimming took off 7 bases at V and 0 bases at J, with 13 bases between the two ends. Per germline, CDR1 MDHEN and CDR2 SYDVKM. CDR3 sequence: CASIGTDASYEQYF. CDR3 sequence (DNA): TGTGCCAGCATTGGGACCGACGCCTCCTACGAGCAGTACTTC.

This clonotype appeared a few times. This chain links TRBV27 with TRBJ2-5; D possibly corresponds to TRBD2 (6 bases). The V and J ends lost 7 bases and 5 bases respectively, with 17 bases between them. The CDR3 sequence is 14 residues long. Per the germline V gene, CDR1 is MNHEY and CDR2 is SMNVEV (reference sequence). The CDR3 DNA follows: TGTGCCAGCACCCGATCGGGAGACGGCGAGACCCAGTACTTC. Protein sequence: CASTRSGDGETQYF.

The chain uses TRBV12-3 or TRBV12-4 and TRBJ2-1; 7 bases line up with TRBD2. The length of the CDR3 is 13 residues. V lost 11 bases and J lost 8; bases outside the gene matches: 12. As DNA, the CDR3 is TGTGCCGGCGGGGGTTCCTACTCATATGAGCAGTTCTTC. It specifies CAGGGSYSYEQFF.

This clonotype was seen a handful of times. The chain joins TRBV3-1 to TRBJ2-7, with 12 bases aligning to TRBD2. The V and J ends lost 4 bases and 7 bases, in that order; junction bases with no gene match: 8. There are 15 residues in the CDR3. Germline CDR1 reads LGHDT; CDR2 reads YNNKEL (reference sequence). CDR3 DNA sequence: TGTGCCAGCAGCCTGAAGGGACTAGCGGGTTTTGAGCAGTACTTC. Residues: CASSLKGLAGFEQYF.

The chain joins TRBV20-1 to TRBJ2-7, with 13 bases fitting TRBD2. This CDR3 spans 14 amino acids. V shed 1 base and J 7 bases; nucleotides not matched to a gene: 4. The germline V gene encodes CDR1 DFQATT and CDR2 SNEGSKA (reference sequence). The CDR3 sequence is CSARGTSGSWEQYF. The CDR3 bases are TGCAGTGCTAGAGGGACTAGCGGGAGCTGGGAGCAGTACTTC.

This clonotype was counted a few times. The chain links TRBV7-3 to TRBJ2-3; no definite D call. The CDR3 sequence is 15 residues long. V was trimmed by 0 bases and J by 2 bases, leaving 9 bases between them. Germline CDR1 and CDR2: SGHTA and FQGTGA. The CDR3 loop reads CASSLTQSYTDTQYF. The CDR3 nucleotides read TGTGCCAGCAGCTTAACCCAATCCTACACAGATACGCAGTATTTT.

This chain links TRBV19 with TRBJ1-6, with 8 nucleotides matching TRBD1. The V segment lost 11 bases and the J segment 10 bases; nucleotides outside the gene matches: 7. The CDR3 is 12 amino acids. Germline assignment: CDR1 LNHDA and CDR2 SQIVND (reference sequence). The DNA for the CDR3 is TGTGCCGCAGGACAGGGAGCCTCACCCCTCCACTTT. Protein product: CAAGQGASPLHF.

This clonotype was counted at least ten times. This sequence joins TRBV7-2 and TRBJ2-1; 10 positions agree with TRBD2. Germline V gene lookup returns CDR1 SGHTA and CDR2 FQGNSA. The length of the CDR3 is 15 residues. V trimming: 5 bases; J trimming: 12 bases; junction bases outside the gene matches: 13. DNA of the CDR3: TGTGCCAGCAGCGCCCGGGACCTATCTAGCGGGGGGCAGTTCTTC. Its translation is CASSARDLSSGGQFF. Based on the CDR3 plus reference TRBV7-2 and TRBJ2-1, the full variable domain is GAGVSQSPSNKVTEKGKDVELRCDPISGHTALYWYRQSLGQGLEFLIYFQGNSAPDKSGLPSDRFSAERTGGSVSTLTIQRTQQEDSAVYLCASSARDLSSGGQFFGPGTRLTVL.

The genes are TRBV7-3 and TRBJ2-5; TRBD2 matches 7 bases. V shed 5 bases, J shed 4 bases, and the junction held 10 bases outside the gene matches. There are 15 residues in the CDR3. Germline V CDR1 and CDR2: SGHTA, FQGTGA. The CDR3 sequence: CASSLSAGRVETQYF. The DNA of the CDR3 is TGTGCCAGCAGCCTCTCAGCGGGAAGGGTAGAGACCCAGTACTTC.

This clonotype was counted only a few times. The chain has TRBV2 and TRBJ2-7; D uncertain. The CDR3 contains 14 residues. Trimming left V 4 bases short and J 0 bases short, with 10 bases between. Germline CDR1 SNHLY, CDR2 FYNNEI. This CDR3 is CASSGAAPSYEQYF. In DNA, the CDR3 is TGTGCCAGCAGTGGAGCAGCCCCCTCCTACGAGCAGTACTTC.

The rearrangement uses TRBV10-3 and TRBJ2-1; 9 bases match TRBD2. Trimming at V came to 6 bases and at J to 3 bases, leaving 9 bases not matched to a gene. This CDR3 has 16 residues. CDR1 and CDR2 from the germline V gene are ENHRY and SYGVKD. The CDR3, as DNA: TGTGCCATCAGAGTGACTAGCGGAAGTGGCTACAATGAGCAGTTCTTC. This encodes CAIRVTSGSGYNEQFF.

This clonotype has just a few counts. Germline is not matched at one junction end, which may reflect a read error. The chain recombines TRBV20-1 with TRBJ2-1; the D gene is possibly TRBD2 (5 bases). The CDR3 spans 15 residues. The germline V gene has CDR1 DFQATT and CDR2 SNEGSKA (reference sequence). CDR3 nucleotide sequence: TGCAGTACTAGAGAGCGGCTCAGCTCCTACAATGAGCAGTTCTTC. This codes for CSTRERLSSYNEQFF.

The chain has TRBV4-3 and TRBJ2-7; TRBD2 agrees at 12 bases. Germline assignment: CDR1 LGHNA and CDR2 YSLEER. V shed 3 bases, J shed 6 bases, and the junction held 6 bases outside the gene matches. There are 15 residues in the CDR3. The CDR3 region has the DNA TGCGCCAGCAGCCAGGAGACTAGCGGGAGTGCCGAGCAGTACTTC. Its translation is CASSQETSGSAEQYF.

This rearrangement joins TRBV7-2 to TRBJ1-1, with 7 bases matching TRBD1. The germline gives CDR1 SGHTA, CDR2 FQGNSA. V trimming: 8 bases; J trimming: 5 bases; junction bases outside the gene matches: 8. This CDR3 spans 13 amino acids. The DNA for the CDR3 is TGTGCCAGCCGTCGACAGGGCTTGACTGAAGCTTTCTTT. Encoded protein: CASRRQGLTEAFF. Filled out from reference TRBV7-2 and TRBJ1-1, the complete variable domain reads GAGVSQSPSNKVTEKGKDVELRCDPISGHTALYWYRQSLGQGLEFLIYFQGNSAPDKSGLPSDRFSAERTGGSVSTLTIQRTQQEDSAVYLCASRRQGLTEAFFGQGTRLTVV.